This is a list of T cell receptor beta chains from one sample in a study of blood T cell repertoires in COVID-19. TCRdb's table, derived via immunoSEQ multiplex PCR, lists solely in-frame clones and lacks some. The table records 35,000 to 50,000 clones, approximately 84% of them present only once. The specimen was peripheral blood. The receptors were gathered from a human donor in a cohort sampled during active COVID-19. Both conserved end residues are part of each CDR3. A D gene is named only where the DNA matches it firmly. Only some rows state a clone size, as once, few, many or a class for expanded clones.

D	J	size	V	DNA	CDR3
TRBD1	TRBJ2-7	-	TRBV4-1	TGCGCCAGCAGCCTAAGACAGGGGGCAGGGGAGCAGTACTTC	CASSLRQGAGEQYF
-	TRBJ1-4	-	TRBV29-1	TGCAGCGGAGTGTCTGCAACTAATGAAAAACTGTTTTTT	CSGVSATNEKLFF
TRBD1	TRBJ1-2	-	TRBV19	TGTGCCAGCAGACGGGACAGTCAGGCCGGATATGGCTACACCTTC	CASRRDSQAGYGYTF
TRBD1	TRBJ2-7	few	TRBV27	TGTGCCAGCAGTCGGGGACAGCCATACGAGCAGTACTTC	CASSRGQPYEQYF
TRBD2	TRBJ2-3	-	TRBV19	TGTGCCAGTTCTCGGGGGGGCAGCTGGACAGATACGCAGTATTTT	CASSRGGSWTDTQYF
-	TRBJ2-7	-	TRBV5-4	TGTGCCAGCAGCTTGGGGGGCCTCAGCTCCTACGAGCAGTACTTC	CASSLGGLSSYEQYF
TRBD2	TRBJ2-2	-	TRBV5-1	TGCGCCAGCAGAGTCGGGGGGGCGAACACCGGGGAGCTGTTTTTT	CASRVGGANTGELFF
-	TRBJ1-3	once	TRBV3-1/TRBV3-2	TGTGCCAGCAGCCTAGATGGCCGAGCGGCATATTTT	CASSLDGRAAYF
TRBD2	TRBJ2-2	-	TRBV7-9	TGTGCCAGCAGCTTTCGGGAGGGGACCGGGGAGCTGTTTTTT	CASSFREGTGELFF
-	TRBJ1-2	-	TRBV18	TGTGCCAGCTCTTCGGGAGGACGGAGGTTGGGCGGCTACACCTTC	CASSSGGRRLGGYTF
TRBD2	TRBJ2-5	-	TRBV6-2/TRBV6-3	TGTGCCAGCAGTTACTCGACTAGGCGGGGGGAAGAGACCCAGTACTTC	CASSYSTRRGEETQYF
-	TRBJ1-3	few	TRBV7-6	TGTGCCAGCAGCCCACAGGCCAACTCTGGAAACACCATATATTTT	CASSPQANSGNTIYF
-	TRBJ1-1	-	TRBV10-3	TGTGCCATCAGTGGGACCGGACAGCGAGCTTCTGAAGCTTTCTTT	CAISGTGQRASEAFF
-	TRBJ2-3	-	TRBV7-2	TGTGCCAGCAGTCAGCAGGGGCCCCGCCTGGGGGCTACGCAGTATTTT	CASSQQGPRLGATQYF
-	TRBJ2-2	-	TRBV6-5	TGTGCCAGCAGAGCGGTCCCGAACACCGGGGAGCTGTTTTTT	CASRAVPNTGELFF
TRBD1	TRBJ1-4	-	TRBV18	TGTGCCAGCTCGGGACAGCTAAATGAAAAACTGTTTTTT	CASSGQLNEKLFF
TRBD1	TRBJ1-6	-	TRBV6-5	TGTGCCAGCAGTTACAGGCAGGGGGGCAATTCACCCCTCCACTTT	CASSYRQGGNSPLHF
-	TRBJ2-3	once	TRBV7-3	TGTGCCAGCAGCTTATTGGGGGGATCAGATACGCAGTATTTT	CASSLLGGSDTQYF
-	TRBJ1-4	-	TRBV11-3	TGTGCCAGCAGCCCCGGGCCGGGGGCTAATGAAAAACTGTTTTTT	CASSPGPGANEKLFF
TRBD1	TRBJ2-7	-	TRBV12-3/TRBV12-4	TGTGCCAGCAGTGGGACAGGGGCCTACGAGCAGTACTTC	CASSGTGAYEQYF